This T cell receptor (beta chain) was captured in a study of cytomegalovirus exposure and HLA in healthy donors. The data were produced by immunoSEQ multiplex PCR, yet TCRdb's version contains in-frame clones alone and is incomplete. The profile shows 230,000 or so clones, around nine tenths of them singletons. The germline gives CDR1 MNHEY, CDR2 SVGAGI. The CDR3 is 11 amino acids. The trim removed 7 bases at V and 5 bases at J, leaving 0 bases unmatched. Sequencing input: PBMCs. The TCR originated in a woman aged 18-29 years in good health and CMV-seronegative. This rearrangement joins TRBV6-5 to TRBJ2-5, with 8 positions matching TRBD2. The CDR3 DNA follows: TGTGCCAGCACGGGAGGGGAGACCCAGTACTTC. It specifies CASTGGETQYF.